Included here is one TCR beta chain sequence, with context. Using around 10 ml of fresh peripheral blood, PBMCs were prepared. This sample is part of a study of T cells in Graves' hyperthyroidism and ophthalmopathy. Study in general: At the time of initial diagnosis and before any treatment, peripheral blood was collected.

Amplification of TCR beta CDR3 regions used RNA as the template. The HTBI primer set was used in a first-round RT-PCR of the TCR CDR3. TCRdb re-called the multiplex PCR reads with MiXCR, one entry per CDR3 protein. Among roughly 380,000 distinct CDR3 sequences, around 14% were seen once, and the ten largest hold roughly 9.6%. V gave up 0 bases and J gave up 3 bases; unmatched junction bases: 7. This CDR3 is built from 15 residues. The germline V gene encodes CDR1 DFQATT and CDR2 SNEGSKA (reference sequence). This receptor was obtained from a woman aged 55-70 years with Graves' hyperthyroidism. What was sequenced was blood. The V and J genes are TRBV20-1 and TRBJ1-2, with 7 positions matching TRBD1. The CDR3 DNA reads as TGCAGTGCTAGAGATTCGGGAGGGGGCGACTATGGCTACACCTTC. The encoded protein is CSARDSGGGDYGYTF.